The 16 T cell receptor beta chains below were found in one sample sequenced in a study of beta chain features in type 1 diabetes. Expressed TCRB transcripts were sequenced after all isolated RNA was converted to cDNA. TCRdb keeps only in-frame clones here, not all; method: immunoSEQ multiplex PCR. The sample contains about 620,000 clones, about 16% of which appear only once. Source material: naive CD4+ T cells from blood. These receptor sequences come from a man in his late teens or twenties in good health.

This clone was observed a handful of times. CDR3 sequence reads: CASSPGGLGNEQFF. In DNA form, the CDR3 reads TGTGCCAGCAGTCCCGGGGGCCTGGGCAATGAGCAGTTCTTC. J is TRBJ2-1 and V is TRBV7-2; the D call may be TRBD1 or TRBD2 (6 bases each). This CDR3 contains 14 residues. Germline CDR1 and CDR2: SGHTA and FQGNSA. Trimming cost V 6 bases and J 6 bases, with 15 bases left between them.

This clone came up a few times. This sequence joins TRBV18 and TRBJ2-5; 7 nucleotides match TRBD1. The CDR3 consists of 15 residues. CDR1 KGHSH and CDR2 LQKENI come from the germline V gene. V lost 6 bases, J lost 2 bases, and 9 bases stayed unmatched. The DNA for the CDR3 is TGTGCCAGCTCCCAACAAGGACAGGTACAAGAGACCCAGTACTTC. The encoded protein is CASSQQGQVQETQYF. Supplemented by reference TRBV18 and TRBJ2-5, the full variable domain reads NAGVMQNPRHLVRRRGQEARLRCSPMKGHSHVYWYRQLPEEGLKFMVYLQKENIIDESGMPKERFSAEFPKEGPSILRIQQVVRGDSAAYFCASSQQGQVQETQYFGPGTRLLVL.

CDR3 in DNA: TGCAGCGTTGAAAGCTGGCGGGTAGGGGACACTGAAGCTTTCTTT. Translation gives CSVESWRVGDTEAFF. V and J are TRBV29-1 and TRBJ1-1; D perhaps matches TRBD1 (5 bases). The ends were cut back, 2 bases at V and 3 bases at J, with 16 bases in the middle. The CDR3 runs 15 residues. CDR1 is SQVTM and CDR2 is ANQGSEA in the germline V gene.

The V and J genes are TRBV6-5 and TRBJ1-2, with a possible D match to TRBD1 (5 bases). The CDR3 is 13 amino acids. Trimming shortened V by 6 bases and J by 1 base, and 9 bases separated the two germline ends. Germline V gene sequence: CDR1 MNHEY, CDR2 SVGAGI. CDR3 bases: TGTGCCAGCAGGCCAGACAGTAACTATGGCTACACCTTC. Translating it yields CASRPDSNYGYTF.

The chain uses TRBV2 and TRBJ2-3; 7 bases map to TRBD2. V gave up 8 bases and J gave up 1 base; unmatched junction bases: 9. This CDR3 has 15 residues. Germline V CDR1 and CDR2: SNHLY, FYNNEI. The DNA of the CDR3 is TGTGCCAGCCCGACGGGGGGTAAGGGCACAGATACGCAGTATTTT. Its translation: CASPTGGKGTDTQYF.

In this sample, this clone turned up a few times. The rearrangement links TRBV9 to TRBJ2-1; TRBD2 is a possible D gene (6 bases). The germline V gene has CDR1 SGDLS and CDR2 YYNGEE. CDR3 length: 15 amino acids. V lost 4 bases and J lost 4, with 15 bases in between. The CDR3 DNA sequence: TGTGCCAGCAGCCCGTCGACTAGGCCTTACAATGAGCAGTTCTTC. This encodes CASSPSTRPYNEQFF.

The chain combines TRBV5-1 with TRBJ1-2; D is uncertain. The CDR3 covers 12 residues. Germline V gives CDR1 SGHRS, CDR2 YFSETQ. Trimming shortened V by 4 bases and J by 7 bases, and 11 bases separated the two germline ends. The CDR3 region is CASSRSLSGYTF. CDR3 DNA sequence: TGCGCCAGCAGCCGGAGTTTGAGTGGCTACACCTTC. Drawing the rest from reference TRBV5-1 and TRBJ1-2, the complete variable domain is KAGVTQTPRYLIKTRGQQVTLSCSPISGHRSVSWYQQTPGQGLQFLFEYFSETQRNKGNFPGRFSGRQFSNSRSEMNVSTLELGDSALYLCASSRSLSGYTFGSGTRLTVV.

Remarks on this clone: The same CDR3 also results from other DNA sequences found in this sample. The rearrangement uses TRBV7-3 and TRBJ2-1; D uncertain. Germline loops: CDR1 SGHTA, CDR2 FQGTGA. The length of the CDR3 is 15 residues. V dropped 0 bases and J dropped 0 bases, with 6 bases sitting between them. CDR3 region: CASSLTGFSYNEQFF. The CDR3, as DNA: TGTGCCAGCAGCTTAACGGGATTCTCCTACAATGAGCAGTTCTTC. The full variable domain, completed using reference TRBV7-3 and TRBJ2-1, is GAGVSQTPSNKVTEKGKYVELRCDPISGHTALYWYRQSLGQGPEFLIYFQGTGAADDSGLPNDRFFAVRPEGSVSTLKIQRTERGDSAVYLCASSLTGFSYNEQFFGPGTRLTVL.

The J gene is TRBJ2-3, the V gene TRBV28; no clear D. Looked up from germline, CDR1 is MDHEN and CDR2 is SYDVKM. Between the trimmed V and J ends, which lost 2 bases and 4 bases, there was a span of 13 bases. The CDR3 contains 15 residues. In DNA form, the CDR3 reads TGTGCCAGCAGTTTAGCGGTCCCGAAGGCAGATACGCAGTATTTT. Encoded protein: CASSLAVPKADTQYF.

The V gene is TRBV18, the J gene TRBJ2-7; 11 bases fit TRBD2. The CDR3 totals 15 residues. The V segment lost 0 bases and the J segment 6 bases; nucleotides outside the gene matches: 4. The germline CDR1 and CDR2 sequences are KGHSH and LQKENI. The CDR3 spells CASSPPAGTSGEQYF. The CDR3 coding sequence is TGTGCCAGCTCACCACCCGCCGGGACTAGCGGCGAGCAGTACTTC.

This clone appeared a few times. The rearrangement links TRBV18 to TRBJ2-1, with D uncertain. V shed 6 bases and J shed 7 bases, with 7 bases lying between them. CDR3 size: 11 residues. Germline V lookup: CDR1 KGHSH, CDR2 LQKENI. The CDR3 here is CASSLGNEQFF. The CDR3 coding sequence is TGTGCCAGCTCCCTGGGGAATGAGCAGTTCTTC.

This clone was found a few times. The rearrangement uses TRBV9 and TRBJ2-5, with 7 bases that match TRBD1. Germline-derived CDR1 and CDR2 are SGDLS and YYNGEE. V shed 1 base and J 7 bases; nucleotides not matched to a gene: 10. The CDR3 covers 15 residues. In nucleotides, the CDR3 is TGTGCCAGCAGCGTATCGGACAGGTCATGGGGGACCCAGTACTTC. The encoded protein is CASSVSDRSWGTQYF.

This clone was picked up a small number of times. J is TRBJ2-7 and V is TRBV19; the D gene is possibly TRBD1 (6 bases). Trimming took 6 bases from V and 3 from J, leaving 9 bases between them. The CDR3 sequence is 12 residues long. Germline CDR1 is LNHDA and CDR2 is SQIVND (reference sequence). The CDR3 region has the DNA TGTGCCAGTAGGGACAGATACTACGAGCAGTACTTC. Translating it yields CASRDRYYEQYF.

A few counts support this clone. CDR3 nucleotides: TGTGCCAGCGGATCTACAGGGGGGGCTGACTATGGCTACACCTTC. Encoded protein: CASGSTGGADYGYTF. This sequence joins TRBV7-3 and TRBJ1-2; 8 bases are shared with TRBD1. CDR1 is SGHTA and CDR2 is FQGTGA in the germline V gene. This CDR3 has 15 residues. With V trimmed by 8 bases and J by 3 bases, 11 bases remained unmatched.

This clone has a handful of counts. V and J are TRBV6-1 and TRBJ2-1, with unresolved D. The ends were cut back, 4 bases at V and 0 bases at J, with 10 bases in the middle. The germline V gene has CDR1 MNHNS and CDR2 SASEGT. The CDR3 runs to 15 residues. In nucleotides, the CDR3 is TGTGCCAGCAGTGTTGGGCTCCCCTCCTACAATGAGCAGTTCTTC. Its translation: CASSVGLPSYNEQFF.

The J gene is TRBJ2-7, the V gene TRBV18, with 12 bases aligning to TRBD1. This CDR3 is 16 amino acids long. The junction had 7 bases not matched to a gene; V was cut back by 5 bases and J by 2 bases. The germline V gene encodes CDR1 KGHSH and CDR2 LQKENI. Here the CDR3 reads CASSAGTGGGTYEQYF. The CDR3, as DNA: TGTGCCAGCTCAGCAGGGACAGGGGGCGGTACCTACGAGCAGTACTTC.